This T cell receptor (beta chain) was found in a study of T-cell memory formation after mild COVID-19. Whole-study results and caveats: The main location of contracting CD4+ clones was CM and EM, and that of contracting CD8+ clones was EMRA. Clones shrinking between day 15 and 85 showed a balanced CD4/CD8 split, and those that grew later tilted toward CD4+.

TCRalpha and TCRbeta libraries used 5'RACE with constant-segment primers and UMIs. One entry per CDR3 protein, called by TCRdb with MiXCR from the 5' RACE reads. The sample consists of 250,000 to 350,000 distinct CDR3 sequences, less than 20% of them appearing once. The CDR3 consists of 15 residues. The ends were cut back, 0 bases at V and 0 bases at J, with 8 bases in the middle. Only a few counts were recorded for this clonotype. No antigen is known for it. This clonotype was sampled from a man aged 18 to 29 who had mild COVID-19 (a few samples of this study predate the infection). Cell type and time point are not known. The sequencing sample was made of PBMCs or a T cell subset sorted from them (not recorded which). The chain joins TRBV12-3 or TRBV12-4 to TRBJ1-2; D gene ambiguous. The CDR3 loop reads CASSLAWNTNYGYTF. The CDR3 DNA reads TGTGCCAGCAGTTTAGCGTGGAACACTAACTATGGCTACACCTTC.